This T cell receptor (beta chain) was observed in a study of cytomegalovirus exposure and HLA in healthy donors (dated by TCRdb to 2016 to 2017). Background on the whole study: An earlier analysis of approximately 640 of the donors reported approximately 270 Gb of sequence data and more than 90 million unique TCR beta sequences from 150 million to 200 million T cells. About 300 gigabases of sequencing data and 78 million or so unique TCR sequences were included in an early release covering about 700 HLA-typed donors. The genetic ancestry cluster associated with self-reported Caucasian donors included 65% to 90% of the roughly 360 genotyped donors. The aim of the study was to test whether cataloging public T cell receptors could identify signatures of past pathogen exposure. Using immunosequencing, the study profiled T cell repertoires from around 680 subjects and related those repertoires to cytomegalovirus serostatus. Along with the approximately 700-subject first cohort, a separate validation cohort of 120 different subjects was used. The study combined high-throughput TCR immunosequencing, statistical association of individual TCRs with disease status, and machine learning to predict cytomegalovirus infection status. A later analysis re-examined previously published TCR beta repertoires from about 670 donors and added high-resolution HLA genotyping to investigate patterns of TCR occurrence. In the later analysis, no new phenotypic data were used to find candidate immune exposures; instead, reliance was placed on TCR beta sequences and their occurrence across donors. An earlier analysis of about 620 of the donors applied high-throughput TCR beta sequencing to assess whether each TCR beta V gene segment acted as functional or pseudogenic. Donor age, sex, ethnicity and CMV serostatus were collected together with the repertoire data. Genome-wide SNP genotypes for about three fifths of the roughly 670 donors were used in a later genetic analysis, which treated that subset as a discovery cohort. Every repertoire in the discovery cohort had been generated on one and the same sequencing platform. HLA typing covered class I and class II loci at four-digit resolution. Typing coverage varied by locus: roughly 629-640 donors for A, B, C, DRB1 and DQB1; some 520 for DQA1; more than 600 for DPA1; about 450 for DPB1. Because of strong linkage in the cohort, 4 to 6 DR-DQ haplotypes were treated as single units for association and clustering. Among about 410 genotyped donors of the cohort, an average of approximately 200,000 unique TCR beta nucleotide sequences was sequenced per donor, of which roughly 17% were non-productive.

A note on this clone: Its antigen remains undetermined. The sample holds no much larger clone one base away, and base qualities are not on file.

Library method: the immunoSEQ multiplex PCR assay. For the multiplex PCR, a mixture combining 60 forward primers for TCR Vbeta segments and 13 reverse primers for TCR Jbeta segments was used. Amplification of the CDR3 region of rearranged TCR beta genes was performed with a multiplex PCR assay on genomic DNA. The Illumina HiSeq System was used to sequence the amplified TCR beta libraries as 87-base-pair reads. Turning to the authors' computational methods: Across the 500 to 850 repertoires, a later analysis counted 75 million to 90 million unique TCR beta chains, some 11 million of which were shared by at least two donors. Raw reads were error-corrected and collapsed into unique sequences with a nearest-neighbor algorithm that merged closely related sequences to remove PCR and sequencing errors. CDR3 sequences were aligned to IMGT reference sequences to assign V, D and J gene segments. For a sequence to be retained, at least a six-nucleotide match to both a V gene segment and a J gene segment was required. A rearrangement counted as productive if the CDR3 had no stop codons and remained in frame with V and J, and every other rearrangement counted as non-productive. CDR3 was defined by IMGT convention, running from the second conserved V-encoded cysteine to the conserved J-encoded phenylalanine. Sequences without an unambiguous match to a single V gene segment were excluded from the earlier analysis of about 600 of the donors. In an earlier analysis of 587 of the donors, V segments were called functional above 56.7% productive rearrangements and were called segregating when the between-donor standard deviation exceeded 5%. A statistical classification framework was built to diagnose cytomegalovirus status from the catalog of TCR beta chain sequences. V and J gene assignment, in a later analysis, came from comparing TCR nucleotide sequences with IMGT/GENE-DB human TR gene sequences. Using the TCRdist pipeline, a later analysis assigned CDR3 sequences along with most-parsimonious VDJ recombination scenarios. A later analysis defined each TCR beta chain by its CDR3 amino acid sequence plus V-gene family, and excluded reads lacking a unique V-gene family. In a later analysis, 500 to 650 highly shared, low-generation-probability nucleotide sequences were removed to address suspected cross-contamination and a sequencing artifact. In a later analysis, a clonal expansion index was calculated for each public chain from normalized within-repertoire ranks of inferred template counts. A later analysis computed generation probabilities with a VDJ recombination model fitted to out-of-frame rearrangements, and checked the results against IGoR. In a later analysis, TCR-TCR, TCR-HLA and TCR-CMV co-occurrence was scored with hypergeometric tests, and a repertoire-size bias correction was applied to TCR pairs. To estimate false discovery rates, a later analysis permuted the HLA or CMV assignments 20 times. In a later analysis, co-occurring TCRs were grouped with DBSCAN, and TCRdist sequence similarity was added when clustering was performed within HLA-allele-positive subsets. Repertoires with fewer than 30,000 or more than 120,000 public chains, plus five repertoires with anomalous nucleotide sharing, were excluded from co-occurrence clustering. The table comes from immuneACCESS by way of TCRdb, which keeps in-frame sequences with V and J called. Part of the clones is missing from these tables; in studies checked, under half for an unresolved V gene and the rest for unknown reasons. For V, J and clone size, that table is used; D and trimming come from the DNA. This sample has 100,000 to 150,000 clones in its table, and 80% to 90% of those were observed once. Together, the top ten hold roughly 0.99% of the sample.

Spanning cysteine to phenylalanine, the CDR3 consists of 15 amino acids. Only the CDR3 portion is preserved as DNA: 45 bases, with reading frame beginning at the first base. From the germline V gene (reference sequence), CDR1 is MNHEY and CDR2 is SMNVEV. V gives up 4 bases and J gives up 0 bases, and the segment between their germline ends measures 10 bases. The cohort comprised 670 or so healthy bone marrow donors. Cohort members were all nominally healthy when sampled, although unrecorded immune exposures were likely present. The donor was CMV seronegative and was included in the group of a few hundred seronegative cohort members. A peripheral blood sample was provided by each donor, and peripheral blood mononuclear cells were used for TCR beta sequencing. The Qiagen DNeasy Blood Extraction Kit was used to extract genomic DNA from the blood cell samples. The study at large found these results: Several of the top co-occurrence clusters appeared to be linked to parvovirus B19, influenza, CMV and Epstein-Barr virus, according to a later analysis. The classifier was reported to diagnose cytomegalovirus status with high specificity and sensitivity in both the original cohort and the validation cohort. In a later analysis, most CMV-associated TCR beta chains were found to appear HLA-restricted, with HLA associations seemingly driven largely by CMV exposure. In a later analysis, HLA-associated TCR beta chains showed more clonal expansion and lower generation probabilities than non-associated chains that were equally common. The presence/absence analyses assumed that sequencing depth was roughly uniform across donors, and that assumption may not be true. A few of the identified cytomegalovirus-associated TCR beta chains were confirmed in vitro to be specific for cytomegalovirus antigens. In an earlier analysis of roughly 500 of the donors, most TCR beta V segments appeared in productive rearrangements about 90% or about 30% of the time, broadly matching IMGT annotations. A cluster of highly shared sequence variants was judged likely to be a technical artifact of the sequencing pipeline. Some IMGT-functional V segments, including TRBV6-2 and TRBV6-3, could not be distinguished by the 87-base-pair reads and were therefore excluded. In the study, approximately 160 TCR beta chains were listed as associated with cytomegalovirus. Linkage disequilibrium might explain the correlated functional status among segregating V segments, but an unknown experimental factor could not be excluded. A later analysis associated 17,000 or so TCR beta sequences with specific HLA alleles at a false discovery rate of 0.05. A further reported finding was that TCR beta sequences accurately predicted the HLA-A and HLA-B alleles for most subjects in the first cohort. Only TCR beta chains were sequenced in this cohort, and the absence of alpha or paired-chain data limited detectable features. According to a later genetic analysis, donors in an Asian-associated ancestry cluster had fewer N-insertions in productive TCRs than the approximately 700-donor mean. When HLA alleles, especially DR and DQ, strongly co-occurred, TCR associations were difficult to assign to individual alleles. In a later genetic analysis, a missense DCLRE1C variant was associated with V-gene and J-gene trimming of TCR beta chains, and the association was replicated in an independent cohort. Because some donors lacked HLA typing at each locus, the association tests relied only on the typed subset. Most TCR sequences were observed very rarely across donors, whereas some public TCRs were present in many individuals. For the cohort, immune exposure information was limited to CMV serostatus. The earlier analysis of some 540 of the donors excluded fewer than 20 rarely observed V segments, including chromosome 9 orphons, because counts were too low. In a later analysis, the rate of TCR association differed among HLA loci, with DRB1 alleles having the most associated TCRs and HLA-C alleles having the fewest. The authors suggested that the approach could potentially be extended to other disease states and immunological phenotypes.

The clonotype was recovered from a young woman in good health and CMV-seronegative. In this chain, TRBV27 is recombined with TRBJ2-1; TRBD1 might be the D gene, on 6 matching bases. The sequencing input was PBMCs. The CDR3 reads as follows: CASSSQGPSYNEQFF. The DNA sequence follows: TGTGCCAGCAGTTCCCAGGGGCCCTCCTACAATGAGCAGTTCTTC.